This TCR beta chain was profiled in a study of T-cell memory formation after mild COVID-19. Study-wide findings and caveats: Clones that contracted clustered mainly in CM and EM if CD4+ and in EMRA if CD8+. Some clones that responded were present in memory (sampled pre-infection), which suggests cross-reactive memory joined.

The CDR3 sequence is 12 residues long. The J segment lost 2 bases and the V segment lost 11 bases, leaving 4 bases of the junction unmatched. The V gene's germline CDR1 is KGHDR and CDR2 SFDVKD. As to this clonotype: The antigen is unknown.

From the 5' RACE reads, TCRdb called clonotypes with MiXCR, one entry per CDR3 protein. Here the sample spans approximately 210,000 distinct CDR3 sequences, around 27% being singletons. The receptor was isolated from an adult woman who had mild COVID-19 (a few samples of this study predate the infection). Cell type and time point are not known. This chain joins TRBV24-1 and TRBJ2-5, with 7 bases identical to TRBD1. Specimen: PBMCs or a T cell subset sorted from them (not recorded which). The CDR3 region is CAIGTDQETQYF. CDR3 coding DNA: TGTGCCATCGGGACAGATCAAGAGACCCAGTACTTC.